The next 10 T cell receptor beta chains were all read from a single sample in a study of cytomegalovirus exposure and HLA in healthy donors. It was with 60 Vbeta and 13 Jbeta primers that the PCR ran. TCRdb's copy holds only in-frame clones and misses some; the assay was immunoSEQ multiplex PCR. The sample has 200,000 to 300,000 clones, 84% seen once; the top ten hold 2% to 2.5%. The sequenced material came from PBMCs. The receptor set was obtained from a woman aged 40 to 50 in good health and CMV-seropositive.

CDR3 loop: CASSNRDSAYEQYF. The CDR3, as DNA: TGTGCCAGCAGCAACCGGGACTCTGCCTACGAGCAGTACTTC. The chain combines TRBV6-1 with TRBJ2-7; TRBD2 is a possible D gene (6 bases). Germline V gives CDR1 MNHNS, CDR2 SASEGT. The CDR3 extends over 14 amino acids. V lost 6 bases to trimming and J lost 2 bases, with 14 bases between them.

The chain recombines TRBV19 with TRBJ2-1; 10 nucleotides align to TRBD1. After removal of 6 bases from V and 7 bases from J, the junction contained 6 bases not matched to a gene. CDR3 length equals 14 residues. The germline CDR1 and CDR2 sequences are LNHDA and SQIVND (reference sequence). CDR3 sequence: CASSQRQGANEQFF. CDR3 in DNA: TGTGCCAGTAGCCAACGACAGGGGGCGAATGAGCAGTTCTTC.

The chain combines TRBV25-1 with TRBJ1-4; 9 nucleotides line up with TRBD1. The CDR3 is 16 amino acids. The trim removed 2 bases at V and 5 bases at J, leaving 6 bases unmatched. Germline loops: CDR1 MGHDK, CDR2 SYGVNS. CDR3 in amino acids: CASSEGGTGNNEKLFF. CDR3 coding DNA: TGTGCCAGCAGTGAAGGCGGGACAGGGAACAATGAAAAACTGTTTTTT. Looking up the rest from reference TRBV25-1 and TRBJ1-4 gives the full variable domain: EADIYQTPRYLVIGTGKKITLECSQTMGHDKMYWYQQDPGMELHLIHYSYGVNSTEKGDLSSESTVSRIRTEHFPLTLESARPSHTSQYLCASSEGGTGNNEKLFFGSGTQLSVL.

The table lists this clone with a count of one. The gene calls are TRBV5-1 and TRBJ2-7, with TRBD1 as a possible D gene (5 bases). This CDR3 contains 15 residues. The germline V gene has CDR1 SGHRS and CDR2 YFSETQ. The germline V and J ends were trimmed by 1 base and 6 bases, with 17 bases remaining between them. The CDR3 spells CASSLTGPGSREQYF. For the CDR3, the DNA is TGCGCCAGCAGCTTGACGGGCCCAGGGTCCCGCGAGCAGTACTTC.

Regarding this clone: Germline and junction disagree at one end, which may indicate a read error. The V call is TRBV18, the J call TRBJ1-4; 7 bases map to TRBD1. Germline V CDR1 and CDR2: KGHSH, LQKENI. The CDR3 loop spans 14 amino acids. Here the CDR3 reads CVSSPQGGGEKLFF. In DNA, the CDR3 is TGTGTCAGCTCACCACAAGGGGGCGGTGAAAAACTGTTTTTT.

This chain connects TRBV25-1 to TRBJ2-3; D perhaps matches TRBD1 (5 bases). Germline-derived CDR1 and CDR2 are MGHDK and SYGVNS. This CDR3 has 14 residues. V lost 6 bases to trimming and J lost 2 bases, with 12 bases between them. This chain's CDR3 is CASRDDRLTDTQYF. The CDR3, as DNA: TGTGCCAGCAGAGACGACAGACTCACAGATACGCAGTATTTT.

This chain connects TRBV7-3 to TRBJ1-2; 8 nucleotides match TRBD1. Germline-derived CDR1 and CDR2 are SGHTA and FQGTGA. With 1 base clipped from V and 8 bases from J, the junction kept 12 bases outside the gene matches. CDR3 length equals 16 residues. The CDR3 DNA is TGTGCCAGCAGCTTAATTCCCGGACAGGGACAAGGCGGCTACACCTTC. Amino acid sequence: CASSLIPGQGQGGYTF.

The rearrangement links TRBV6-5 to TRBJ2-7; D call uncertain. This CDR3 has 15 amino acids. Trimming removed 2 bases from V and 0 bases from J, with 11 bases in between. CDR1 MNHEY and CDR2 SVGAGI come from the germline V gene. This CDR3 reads CASSYAQTSSYEQYF. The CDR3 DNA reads TGTGCCAGCAGTTACGCACAGACGAGCTCCTACGAGCAGTACTTC.

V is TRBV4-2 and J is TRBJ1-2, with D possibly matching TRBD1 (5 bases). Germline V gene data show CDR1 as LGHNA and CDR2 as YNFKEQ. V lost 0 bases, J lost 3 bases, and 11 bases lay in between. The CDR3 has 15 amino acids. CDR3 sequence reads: CASSQEAGGDYGYTF. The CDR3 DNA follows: TGTGCCAGCAGCCAAGAGGCAGGAGGGGACTATGGCTACACCTTC.

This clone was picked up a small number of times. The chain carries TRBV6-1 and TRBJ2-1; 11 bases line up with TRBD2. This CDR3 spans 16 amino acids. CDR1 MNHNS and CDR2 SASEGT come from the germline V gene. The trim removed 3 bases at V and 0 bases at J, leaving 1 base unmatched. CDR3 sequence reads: CASSELAGGSYNEQFF. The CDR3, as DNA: TGTGCCAGCAGTGAGCTAGCGGGAGGCTCCTACAATGAGCAGTTCTTC.